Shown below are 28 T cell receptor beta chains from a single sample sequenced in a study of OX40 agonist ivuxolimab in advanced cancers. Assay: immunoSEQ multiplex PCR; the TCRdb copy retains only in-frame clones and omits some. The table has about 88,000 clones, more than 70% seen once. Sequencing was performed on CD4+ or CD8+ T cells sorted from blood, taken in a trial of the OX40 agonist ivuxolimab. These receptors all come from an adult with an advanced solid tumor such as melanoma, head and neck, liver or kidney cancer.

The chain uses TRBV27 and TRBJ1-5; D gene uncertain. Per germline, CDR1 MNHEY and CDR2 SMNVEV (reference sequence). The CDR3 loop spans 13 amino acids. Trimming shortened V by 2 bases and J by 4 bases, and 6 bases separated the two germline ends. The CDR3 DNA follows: TGTGCCAGCAGTTTACGGGTAAATCAGCCCCAGCATTTT. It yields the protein CASSLRVNQPQHF.

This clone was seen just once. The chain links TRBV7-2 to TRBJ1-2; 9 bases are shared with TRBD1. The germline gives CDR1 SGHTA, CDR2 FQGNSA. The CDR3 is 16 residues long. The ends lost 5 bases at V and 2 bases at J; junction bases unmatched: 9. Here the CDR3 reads CASSPPGQGVNYGYTF. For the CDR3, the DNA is TGTGCCAGCAGCCCCCCGGGACAGGGTGTAAACTATGGCTACACCTTC.

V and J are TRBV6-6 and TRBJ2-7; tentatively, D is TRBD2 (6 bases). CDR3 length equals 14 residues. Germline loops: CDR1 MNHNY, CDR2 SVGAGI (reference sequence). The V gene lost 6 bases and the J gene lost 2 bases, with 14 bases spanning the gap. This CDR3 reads CASSLNREPYEQYF. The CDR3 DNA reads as TGTGCCAGCAGCTTAAACCGGGAGCCCTACGAGCAGTACTTC.

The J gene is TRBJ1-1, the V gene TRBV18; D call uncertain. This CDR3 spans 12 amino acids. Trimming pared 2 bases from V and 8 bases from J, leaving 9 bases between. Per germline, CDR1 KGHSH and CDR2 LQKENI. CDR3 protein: CASSPSITEAFF. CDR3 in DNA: TGTGCCAGCTCACCATCTATCACCGAAGCTTTCTTT.

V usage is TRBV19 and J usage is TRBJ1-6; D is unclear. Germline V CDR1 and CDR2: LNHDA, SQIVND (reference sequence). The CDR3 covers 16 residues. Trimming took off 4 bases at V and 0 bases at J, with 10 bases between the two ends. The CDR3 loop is CASSKRESSYNSPLHF. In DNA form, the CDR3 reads TGTGCCAGTAGTAAAAGAGAAAGCTCCTATAATTCACCCCTCCACTTT.

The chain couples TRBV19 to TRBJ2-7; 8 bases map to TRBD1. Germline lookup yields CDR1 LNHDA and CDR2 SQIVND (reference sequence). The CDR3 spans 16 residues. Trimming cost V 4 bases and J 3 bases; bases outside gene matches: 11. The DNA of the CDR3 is TGTGCCAGTAGTAGAAGATACAGGGGGGAGATCTACGAGCAGTACTTC. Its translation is CASSRRYRGEIYEQYF. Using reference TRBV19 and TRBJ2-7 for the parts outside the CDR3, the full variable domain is DGGITQSPKYLFRKEGQNVTLSCEQNLNHDAMYWYRQDPGQGLRLIYYSQIVNDFQKGDIAEGYSVSREKKESFPLTVTSAQKNPTAFYLCASSRRYRGEIYEQYFGPGTRLTVT.

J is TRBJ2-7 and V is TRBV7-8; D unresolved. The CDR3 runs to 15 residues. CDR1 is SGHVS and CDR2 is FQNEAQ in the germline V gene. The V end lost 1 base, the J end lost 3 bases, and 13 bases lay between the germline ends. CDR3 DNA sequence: TGTGCCAGCAGCTTAGGTCACCGCCCCGACTACGAGCAGTACTTC. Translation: CASSLGHRPDYEQYF.

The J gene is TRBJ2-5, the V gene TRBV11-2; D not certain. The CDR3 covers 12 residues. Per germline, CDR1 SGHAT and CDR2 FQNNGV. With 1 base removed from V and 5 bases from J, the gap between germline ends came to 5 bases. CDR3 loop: CASSLARETQYF. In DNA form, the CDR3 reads TGTGCCAGCAGCTTAGCGAGGGAGACCCAGTACTTC.

The CDR3 nucleotides are TGTGCCATCAGTGAGTTTAACAGGATCCTCTCCTACGAGCAGTACTTC. Translating gives CAISEFNRILSYEQYF. This chain uses TRBV10-3 with TRBJ2-7, with D possibly matching TRBD1 (5 bases). With 1 base removed from V and 0 bases from J, the gap between germline ends came to 13 bases. The CDR3 contains 16 residues. Germline-derived CDR1 and CDR2 are ENHRY and SYGVKD.

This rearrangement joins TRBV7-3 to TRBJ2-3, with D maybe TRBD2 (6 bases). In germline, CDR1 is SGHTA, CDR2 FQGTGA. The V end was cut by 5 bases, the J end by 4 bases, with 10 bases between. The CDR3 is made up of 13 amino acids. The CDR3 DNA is TGTGCCAGCAGCGCCCGACTAGCAGATACGCAGTATTTT. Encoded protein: CASSARLADTQYF.

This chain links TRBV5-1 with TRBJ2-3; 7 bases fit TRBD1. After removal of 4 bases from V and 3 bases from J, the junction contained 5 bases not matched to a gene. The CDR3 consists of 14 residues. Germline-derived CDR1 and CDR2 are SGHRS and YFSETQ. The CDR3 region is CASSPGTATDTQYF. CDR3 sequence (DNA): TGCGCCAGCAGCCCTGGGACAGCTACAGATACGCAGTATTTT.

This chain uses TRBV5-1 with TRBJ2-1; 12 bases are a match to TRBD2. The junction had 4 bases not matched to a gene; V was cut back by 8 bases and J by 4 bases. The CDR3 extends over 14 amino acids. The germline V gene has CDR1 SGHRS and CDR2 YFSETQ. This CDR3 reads CASRTSGTYNEQFF. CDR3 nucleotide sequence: TGCGCCAGTAGGACTAGCGGGACTTACAATGAGCAGTTCTTC.

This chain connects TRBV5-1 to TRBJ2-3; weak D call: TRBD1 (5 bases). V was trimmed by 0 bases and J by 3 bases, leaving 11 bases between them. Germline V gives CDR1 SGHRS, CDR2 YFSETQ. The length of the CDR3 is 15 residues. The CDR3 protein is CASSLAGQGTDTQYF. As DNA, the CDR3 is TGCGCCAGCAGCTTGGCCGGGCAGGGAACAGATACGCAGTATTTT.

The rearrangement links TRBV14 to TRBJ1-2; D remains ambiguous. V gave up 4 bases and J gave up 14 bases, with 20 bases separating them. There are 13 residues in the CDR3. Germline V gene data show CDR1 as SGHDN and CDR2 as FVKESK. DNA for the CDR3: TGTGCCAGCAGCCTAACGACACAAACCCTTCGGACCTTC. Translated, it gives CASSLTTQTLRTF.

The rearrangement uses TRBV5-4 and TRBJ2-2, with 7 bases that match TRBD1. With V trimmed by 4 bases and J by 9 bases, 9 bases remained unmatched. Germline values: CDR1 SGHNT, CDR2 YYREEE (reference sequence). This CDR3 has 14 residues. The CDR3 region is CASSKGQSEWELFF. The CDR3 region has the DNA TGTGCCAGCAGCAAGGGACAGTCCGAATGGGAGCTGTTTTTT. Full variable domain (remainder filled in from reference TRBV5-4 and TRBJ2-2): ETGVTQSPTHLIKTRGQQVTLRCSSQSGHNTVSWYQQALGQGPQFIFQYYREEENGRGNFPPRFSGLQFPNYSSELNVNALELDDSALYLCASSKGQSEWELFFGEGSRLTVL.

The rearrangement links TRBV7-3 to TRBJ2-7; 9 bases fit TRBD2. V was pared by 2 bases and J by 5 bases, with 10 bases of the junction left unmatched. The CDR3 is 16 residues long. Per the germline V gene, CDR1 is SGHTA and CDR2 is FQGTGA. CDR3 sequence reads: CASSLGVAGASDEQYF. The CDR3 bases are TGTGCCAGCAGCTTAGGGGTAGCGGGAGCCTCGGACGAGCAGTACTTC.

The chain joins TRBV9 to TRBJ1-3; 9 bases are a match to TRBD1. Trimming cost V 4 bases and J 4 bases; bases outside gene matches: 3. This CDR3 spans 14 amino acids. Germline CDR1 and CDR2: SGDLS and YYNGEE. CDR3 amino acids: CASSRTGAGNTIYF. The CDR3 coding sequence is TGTGCCAGCAGCCGGACAGGGGCAGGAAACACCATATATTTT.

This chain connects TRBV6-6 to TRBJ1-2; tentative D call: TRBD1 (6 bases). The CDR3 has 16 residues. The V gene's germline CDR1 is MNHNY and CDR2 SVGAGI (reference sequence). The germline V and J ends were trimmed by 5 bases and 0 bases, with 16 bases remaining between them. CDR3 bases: TGTGCCAGCAGTATCGGGACAAACAGAGCTAACTATGGCTACACCTTC. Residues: CASSIGTNRANYGYTF.

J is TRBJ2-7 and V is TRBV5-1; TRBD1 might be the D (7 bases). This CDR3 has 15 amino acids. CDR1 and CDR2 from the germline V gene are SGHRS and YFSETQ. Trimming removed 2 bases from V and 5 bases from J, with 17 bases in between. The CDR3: CASSFIGQGGNEQYF. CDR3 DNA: TGCGCCAGCAGCTTCATCGGGCAGGGGGGAAACGAGCAGTACTTC.

CDR3 bases: TGTGCCAGCAGCCCGGCTACGCGGGGGGGCAGAACCGGGGAGCTGTTTTTT. Amino acids: CASSPATRGGRTGELFF. The chain links TRBV7-3 to TRBJ2-2; 9 positions agree with TRBD2. The CDR3 consists of 17 residues. CDR1 SGHTA and CDR2 FQGTGA come from the germline V gene. The junction had 12 bases not matched to a gene; V was cut back by 5 bases and J by 5 bases.

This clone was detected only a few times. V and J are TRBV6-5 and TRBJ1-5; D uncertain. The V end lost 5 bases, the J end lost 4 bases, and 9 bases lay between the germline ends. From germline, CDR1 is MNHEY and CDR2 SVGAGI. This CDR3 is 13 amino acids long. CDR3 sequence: CASSLDGNQPQHF. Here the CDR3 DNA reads TGTGCCAGCAGTCTAGACGGAAATCAGCCCCAGCATTTT.

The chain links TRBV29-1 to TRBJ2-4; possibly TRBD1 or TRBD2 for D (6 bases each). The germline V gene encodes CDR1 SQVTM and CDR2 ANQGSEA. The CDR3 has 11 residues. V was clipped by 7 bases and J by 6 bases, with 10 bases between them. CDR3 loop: CSAEGGNIQYF. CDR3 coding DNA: TGCAGCGCAGAGGGGGGAAACATTCAGTACTTC.

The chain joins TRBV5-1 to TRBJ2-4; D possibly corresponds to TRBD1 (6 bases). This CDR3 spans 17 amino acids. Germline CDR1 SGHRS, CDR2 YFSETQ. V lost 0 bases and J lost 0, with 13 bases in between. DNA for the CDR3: TGCGCCAGCAGCTTGGCCTCGGGGACACCAGCCAAAAACATTCAGTACTTC. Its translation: CASSLASGTPAKNIQYF.

In DNA form, the CDR3 reads TGCGCCAGCAGTCACCGGACAGCGAACACCGGGGAGCTGTTTTTT. It is translated as CASSHRTANTGELFF. The chain couples TRBV23-1 to TRBJ2-2, with D perhaps matching TRBD1 (6 bases). TRBV23-1 is reported as an ORF; its role is uncertain. The CDR3 totals 15 residues. V was shortened by 3 bases and J by 0 bases, with 8 bases between the two germline ends.

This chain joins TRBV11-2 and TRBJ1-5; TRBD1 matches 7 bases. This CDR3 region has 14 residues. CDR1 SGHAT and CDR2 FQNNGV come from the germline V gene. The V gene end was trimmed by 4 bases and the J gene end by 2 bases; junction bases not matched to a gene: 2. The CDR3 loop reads CASSSGTGNQPQHF. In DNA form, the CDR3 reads TGTGCCAGCAGCTCCGGGACAGGCAATCAGCCCCAGCATTTT.

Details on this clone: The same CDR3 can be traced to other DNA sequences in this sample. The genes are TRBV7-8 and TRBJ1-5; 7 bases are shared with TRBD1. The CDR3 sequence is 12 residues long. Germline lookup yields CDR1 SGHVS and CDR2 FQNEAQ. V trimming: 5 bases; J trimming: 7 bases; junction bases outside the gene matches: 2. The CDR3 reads CASSRDSQPQHF. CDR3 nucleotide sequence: TGTGCCAGCAGCCGGGACAGCCAGCCCCAGCATTTT.

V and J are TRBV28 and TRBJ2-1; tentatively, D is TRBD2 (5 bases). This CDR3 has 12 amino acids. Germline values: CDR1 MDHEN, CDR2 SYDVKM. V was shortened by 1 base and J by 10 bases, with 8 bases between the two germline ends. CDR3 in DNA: TGTGCCAGCAGTTTATTAGCGTTGGAGCAGTTCTTC. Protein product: CASSLLALEQFF.

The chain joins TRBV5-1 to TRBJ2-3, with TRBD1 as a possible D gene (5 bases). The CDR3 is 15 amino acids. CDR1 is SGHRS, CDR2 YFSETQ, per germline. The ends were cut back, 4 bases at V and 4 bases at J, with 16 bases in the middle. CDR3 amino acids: CASSLRQSASDTQYF. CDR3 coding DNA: TGCGCCAGCAGCCTCCGACAGAGCGCCTCAGATACGCAGTATTTT.